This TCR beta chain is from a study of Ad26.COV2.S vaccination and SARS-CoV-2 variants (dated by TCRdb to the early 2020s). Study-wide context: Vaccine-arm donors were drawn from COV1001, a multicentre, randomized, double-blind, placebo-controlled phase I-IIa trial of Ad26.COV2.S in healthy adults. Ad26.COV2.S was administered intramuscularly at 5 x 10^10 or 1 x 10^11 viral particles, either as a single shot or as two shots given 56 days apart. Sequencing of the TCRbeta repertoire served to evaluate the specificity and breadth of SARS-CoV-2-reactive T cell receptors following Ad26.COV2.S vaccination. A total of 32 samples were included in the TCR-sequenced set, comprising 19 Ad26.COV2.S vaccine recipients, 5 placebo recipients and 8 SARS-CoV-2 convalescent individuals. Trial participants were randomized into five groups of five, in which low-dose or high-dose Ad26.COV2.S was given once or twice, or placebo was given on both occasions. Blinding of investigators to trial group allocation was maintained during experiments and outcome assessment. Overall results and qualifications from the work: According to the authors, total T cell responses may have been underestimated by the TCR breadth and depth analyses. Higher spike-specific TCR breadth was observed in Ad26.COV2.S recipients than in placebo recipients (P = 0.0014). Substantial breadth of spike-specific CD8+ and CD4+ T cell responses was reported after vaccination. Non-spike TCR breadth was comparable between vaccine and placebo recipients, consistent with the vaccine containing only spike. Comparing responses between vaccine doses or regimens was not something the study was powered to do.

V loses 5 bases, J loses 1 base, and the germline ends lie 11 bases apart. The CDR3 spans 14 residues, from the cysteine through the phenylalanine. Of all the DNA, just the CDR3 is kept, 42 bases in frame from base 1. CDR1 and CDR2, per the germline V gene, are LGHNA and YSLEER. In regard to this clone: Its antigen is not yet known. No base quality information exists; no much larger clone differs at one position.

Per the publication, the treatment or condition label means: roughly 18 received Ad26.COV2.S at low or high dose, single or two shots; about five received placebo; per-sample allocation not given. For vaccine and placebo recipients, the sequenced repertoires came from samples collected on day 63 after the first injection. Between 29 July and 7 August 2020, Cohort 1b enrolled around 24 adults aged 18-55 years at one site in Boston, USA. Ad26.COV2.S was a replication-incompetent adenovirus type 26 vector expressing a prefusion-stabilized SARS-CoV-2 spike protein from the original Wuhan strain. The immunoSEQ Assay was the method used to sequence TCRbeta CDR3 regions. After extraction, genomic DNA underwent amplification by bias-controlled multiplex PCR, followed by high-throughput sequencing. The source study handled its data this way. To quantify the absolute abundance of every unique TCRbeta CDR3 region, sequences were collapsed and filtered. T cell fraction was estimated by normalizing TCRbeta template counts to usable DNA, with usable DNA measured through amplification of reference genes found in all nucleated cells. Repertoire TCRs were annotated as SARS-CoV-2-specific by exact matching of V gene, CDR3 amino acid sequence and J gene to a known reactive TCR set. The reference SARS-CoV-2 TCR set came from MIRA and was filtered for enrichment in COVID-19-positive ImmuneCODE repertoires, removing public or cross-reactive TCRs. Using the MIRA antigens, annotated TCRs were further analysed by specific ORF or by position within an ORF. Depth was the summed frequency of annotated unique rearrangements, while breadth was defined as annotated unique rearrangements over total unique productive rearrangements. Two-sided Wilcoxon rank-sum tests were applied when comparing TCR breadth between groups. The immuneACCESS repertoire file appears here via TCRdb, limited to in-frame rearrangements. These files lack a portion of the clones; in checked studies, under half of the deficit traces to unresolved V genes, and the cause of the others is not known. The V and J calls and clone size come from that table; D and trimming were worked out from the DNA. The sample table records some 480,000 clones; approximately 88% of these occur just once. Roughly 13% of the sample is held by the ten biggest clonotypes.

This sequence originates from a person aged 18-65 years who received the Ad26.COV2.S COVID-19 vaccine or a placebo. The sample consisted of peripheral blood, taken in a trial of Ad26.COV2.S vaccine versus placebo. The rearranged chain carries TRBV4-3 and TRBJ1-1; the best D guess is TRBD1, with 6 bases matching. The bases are TGCGCCAGCAGCTCCACAGGGAGGAACACTGAAGCTTTCTTT. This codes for CASSSTGRNTEAFF.